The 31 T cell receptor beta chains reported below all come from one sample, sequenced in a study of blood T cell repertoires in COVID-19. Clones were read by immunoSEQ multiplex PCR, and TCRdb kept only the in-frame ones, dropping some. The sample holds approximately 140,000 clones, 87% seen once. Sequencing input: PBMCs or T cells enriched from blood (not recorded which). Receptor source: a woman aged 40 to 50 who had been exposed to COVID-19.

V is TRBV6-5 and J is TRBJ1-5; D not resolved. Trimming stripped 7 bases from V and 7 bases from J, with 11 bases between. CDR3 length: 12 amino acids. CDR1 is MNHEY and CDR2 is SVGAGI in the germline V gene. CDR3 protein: CASNGYSQPQHF. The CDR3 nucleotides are TGTGCCAGCAATGGGTATAGCCAGCCCCAGCATTTT.

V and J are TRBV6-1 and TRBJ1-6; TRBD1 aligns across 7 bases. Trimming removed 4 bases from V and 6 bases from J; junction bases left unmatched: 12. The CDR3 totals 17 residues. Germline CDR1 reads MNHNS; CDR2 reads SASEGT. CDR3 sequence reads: CASSAGAGGVGNSPLHF. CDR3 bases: TGTGCCAGCAGTGCGGGGGCAGGGGGAGTGGGTAATTCACCCCTCCACTTT.

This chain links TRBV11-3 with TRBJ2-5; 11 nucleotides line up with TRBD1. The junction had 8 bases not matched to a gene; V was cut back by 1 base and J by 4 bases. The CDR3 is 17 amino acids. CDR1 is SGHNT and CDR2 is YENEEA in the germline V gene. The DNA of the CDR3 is TGTGCCAGCAGCTTAGGGGTGGACAGGGGGCGCGGAGAGACCCAGTACTTC. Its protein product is CASSLGVDRGRGETQYF.

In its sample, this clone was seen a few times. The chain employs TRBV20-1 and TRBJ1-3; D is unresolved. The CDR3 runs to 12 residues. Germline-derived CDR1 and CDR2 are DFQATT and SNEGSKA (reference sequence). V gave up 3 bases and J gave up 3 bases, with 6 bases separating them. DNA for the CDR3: TGCAGTGCTAGTTCTCTTGGAAACACCATATATTTT. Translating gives CSASSLGNTIYF.

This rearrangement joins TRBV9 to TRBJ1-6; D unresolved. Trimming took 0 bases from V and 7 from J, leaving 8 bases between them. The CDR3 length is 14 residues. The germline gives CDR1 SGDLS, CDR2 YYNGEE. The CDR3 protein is CASSVAALNSPLHF. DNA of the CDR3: TGTGCCAGCAGCGTAGCCGCCCTAAATTCACCCCTCCACTTT.

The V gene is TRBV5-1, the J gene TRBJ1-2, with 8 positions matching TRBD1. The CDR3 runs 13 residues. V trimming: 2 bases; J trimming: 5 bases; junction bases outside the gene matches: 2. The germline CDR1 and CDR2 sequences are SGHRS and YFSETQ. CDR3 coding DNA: TGCGCCAGCAGCTTCCAGGGGGCGTATGGCTACACCTTC. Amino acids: CASSFQGAYGYTF.

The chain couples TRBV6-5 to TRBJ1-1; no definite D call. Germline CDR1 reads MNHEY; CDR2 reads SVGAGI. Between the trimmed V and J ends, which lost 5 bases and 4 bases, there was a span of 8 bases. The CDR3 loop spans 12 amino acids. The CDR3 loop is CASSRGITEAFF. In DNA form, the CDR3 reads TGTGCCAGCAGTCGAGGGATCACTGAAGCTTTCTTT.

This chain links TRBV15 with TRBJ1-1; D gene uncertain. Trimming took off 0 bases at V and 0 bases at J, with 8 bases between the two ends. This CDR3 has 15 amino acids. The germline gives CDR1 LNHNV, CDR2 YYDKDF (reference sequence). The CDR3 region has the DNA TGTGCCACCAGCAGAGACAGATCCATGAACACTGAAGCTTTCTTT. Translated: CATSRDRSMNTEAFF.

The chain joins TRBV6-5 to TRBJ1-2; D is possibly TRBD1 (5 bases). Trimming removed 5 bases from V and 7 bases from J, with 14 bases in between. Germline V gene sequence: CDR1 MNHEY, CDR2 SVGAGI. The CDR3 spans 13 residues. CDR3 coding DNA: TGTGCCAGCAGTCACCGGGGGGATAGTGGCTACACCTTC. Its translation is CASSHRGDSGYTF.

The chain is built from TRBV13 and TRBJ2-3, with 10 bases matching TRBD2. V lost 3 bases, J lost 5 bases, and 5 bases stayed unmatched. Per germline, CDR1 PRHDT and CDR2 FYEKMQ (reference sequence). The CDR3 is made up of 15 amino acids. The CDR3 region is CASSLVSSGGDTQYF. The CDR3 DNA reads TGTGCCAGCAGCTTGGTGTCTAGCGGGGGAGATACGCAGTATTTT. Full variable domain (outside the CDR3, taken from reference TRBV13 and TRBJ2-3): AAGVIQSPRHLIKEKRETATLKCYPIPRHDTVYWYQQGPGQDPQFLISFYEKMQSDKGSIPDRFSAQQFSDYHSELNMSSLELGDSALYFCASSLVSSGGDTQYFGPGTRLTVL.

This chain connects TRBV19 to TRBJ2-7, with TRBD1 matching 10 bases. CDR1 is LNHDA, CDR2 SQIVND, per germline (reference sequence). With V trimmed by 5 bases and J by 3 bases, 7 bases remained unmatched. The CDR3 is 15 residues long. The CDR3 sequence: CASSVPRDRGYEQYF. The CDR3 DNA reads TGTGCCAGTAGTGTACCCCGGGACAGGGGCTACGAGCAGTACTTC.

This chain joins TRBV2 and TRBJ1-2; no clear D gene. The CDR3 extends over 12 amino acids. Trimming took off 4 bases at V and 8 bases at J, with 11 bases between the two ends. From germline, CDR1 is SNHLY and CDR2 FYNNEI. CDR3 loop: CASSGWEGGYTF. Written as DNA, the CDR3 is TGTGCCAGCAGTGGATGGGAGGGCGGCTACACCTTC.

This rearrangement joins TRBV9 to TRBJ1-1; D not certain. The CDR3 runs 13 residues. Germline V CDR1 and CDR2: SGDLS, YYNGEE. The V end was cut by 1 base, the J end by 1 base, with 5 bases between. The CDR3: CASSVKANTEAFF. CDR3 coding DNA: TGTGCCAGCAGCGTAAAAGCGAACACTGAAGCTTTCTTT. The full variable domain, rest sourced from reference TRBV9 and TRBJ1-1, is DSGVTQTPKHLITATGQRVTLRCSPRSGDLSVYWYQQSLDQGLQFLIQYYNGEERAKGNILERFSAQQFPDLHSELNLSSLELGDSALYFCASSVKANTEAFFGQGTRLTVV.

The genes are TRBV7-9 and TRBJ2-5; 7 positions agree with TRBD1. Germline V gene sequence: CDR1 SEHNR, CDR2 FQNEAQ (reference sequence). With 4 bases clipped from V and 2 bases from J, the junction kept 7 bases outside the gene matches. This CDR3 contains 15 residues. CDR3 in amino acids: CASSWDRRRQETQYF. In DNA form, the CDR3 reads TGTGCCAGCAGCTGGGACAGAAGACGGCAAGAGACCCAGTACTTC.

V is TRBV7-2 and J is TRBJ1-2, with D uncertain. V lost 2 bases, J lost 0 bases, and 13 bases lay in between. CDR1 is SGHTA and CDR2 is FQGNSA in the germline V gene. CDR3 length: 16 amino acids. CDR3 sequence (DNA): TGTGCCAGCAGCTTATCAAGAGGAGCCTCTAACTATGGCTACACCTTC. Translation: CASSLSRGASNYGYTF.

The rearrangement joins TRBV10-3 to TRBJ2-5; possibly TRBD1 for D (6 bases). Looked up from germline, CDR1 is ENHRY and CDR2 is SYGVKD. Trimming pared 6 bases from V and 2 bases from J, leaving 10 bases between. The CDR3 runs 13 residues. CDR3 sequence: CAIRRQGQETQYF. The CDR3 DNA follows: TGTGCCATCAGGCGGCAGGGGCAAGAGACCCAGTACTTC.

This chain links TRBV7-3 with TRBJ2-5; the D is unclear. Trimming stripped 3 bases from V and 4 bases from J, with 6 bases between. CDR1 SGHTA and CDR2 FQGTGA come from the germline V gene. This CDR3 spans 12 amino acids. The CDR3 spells CASSLSGETQYF. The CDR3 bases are TGTGCCAGCAGCTTGTCCGGAGAGACCCAGTACTTC.

The CDR3 loop is CASSRDRDTEAFF. CDR3 nucleotide sequence: TGTGCCAGCAGCCGGGACAGGGACACTGAAGCTTTCTTT. The rearrangement uses TRBV7-3 and TRBJ1-1; 9 nucleotides align to TRBD1. J gave up 3 bases and V 5 bases, and 1 base lay outside the gene matches. CDR1 is SGHTA, CDR2 FQGTGA, per germline. This CDR3 comprises 13 residues.

CDR3 nucleotide sequence: TGTGCCAGCAGTGGAGGGGAGGCCGGGGAGCTGTTTTTT. Protein product: CASSGGEAGELFF. The rearrangement joins TRBV6-4 to TRBJ2-2; tentatively, D is TRBD2 (6 bases). CDR3 length equals 13 residues. Germline V CDR1 and CDR2: MRHNA, SNTAGT. Trimming pared 4 bases from V and 6 bases from J, leaving 9 bases between.

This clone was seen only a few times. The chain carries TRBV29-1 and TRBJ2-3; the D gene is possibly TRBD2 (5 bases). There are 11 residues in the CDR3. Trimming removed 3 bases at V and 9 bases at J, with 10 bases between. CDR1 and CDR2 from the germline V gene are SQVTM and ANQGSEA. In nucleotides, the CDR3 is TGCAGCGTTGATCGGGGAAGGACGCAGTATTTT. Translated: CSVDRGRTQYF.

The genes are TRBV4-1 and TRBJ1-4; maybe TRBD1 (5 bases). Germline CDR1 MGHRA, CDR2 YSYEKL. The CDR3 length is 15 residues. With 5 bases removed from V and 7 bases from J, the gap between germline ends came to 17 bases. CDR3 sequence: CASSVADIGSEKLFF. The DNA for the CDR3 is TGCGCCAGCAGCGTTGCGGACATAGGCTCTGAAAAACTGTTTTTT.

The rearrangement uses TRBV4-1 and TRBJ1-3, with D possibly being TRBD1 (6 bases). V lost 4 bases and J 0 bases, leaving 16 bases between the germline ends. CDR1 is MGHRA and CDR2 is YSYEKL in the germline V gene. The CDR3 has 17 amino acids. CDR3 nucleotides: TGCGCCAGCAGCCGTGGGGGCCCCTCCGACTCTGGAAACACCATATATTTT. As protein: CASSRGGPSDSGNTIYF.

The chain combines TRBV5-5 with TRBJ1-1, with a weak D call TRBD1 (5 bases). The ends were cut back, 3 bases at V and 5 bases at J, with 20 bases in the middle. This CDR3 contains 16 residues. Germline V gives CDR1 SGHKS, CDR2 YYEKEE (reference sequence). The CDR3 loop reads CASSSTAAGGSTEAFF. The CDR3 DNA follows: TGTGCCAGCAGCTCGACAGCGGCGGGGGGATCGACTGAAGCTTTCTTT. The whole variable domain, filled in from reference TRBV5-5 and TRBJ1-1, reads DAGVTQSPTHLIKTRGQQVTLRCSPISGHKSVSWYQQVLGQGPQFIFQYYEKEERGRGNFPDRFSARQFPNYSSELNVNALLLGDSALYLCASSSTAAGGSTEAFFGQGTRLTVV.

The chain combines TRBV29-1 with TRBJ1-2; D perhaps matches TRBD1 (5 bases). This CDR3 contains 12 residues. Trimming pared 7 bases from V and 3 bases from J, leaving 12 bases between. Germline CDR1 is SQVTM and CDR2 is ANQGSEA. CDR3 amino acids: CSADRGDYGYTF. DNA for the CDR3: TGCAGCGCGGACCGGGGGGACTATGGCTACACCTTC.

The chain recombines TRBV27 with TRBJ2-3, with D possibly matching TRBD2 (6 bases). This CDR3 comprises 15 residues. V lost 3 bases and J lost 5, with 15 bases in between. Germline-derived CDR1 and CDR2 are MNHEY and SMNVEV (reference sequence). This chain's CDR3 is CASSFGGGGKDTQYF. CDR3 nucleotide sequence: TGTGCCAGCAGTTTCGGGGGAGGAGGGAAAGATACGCAGTATTTT.

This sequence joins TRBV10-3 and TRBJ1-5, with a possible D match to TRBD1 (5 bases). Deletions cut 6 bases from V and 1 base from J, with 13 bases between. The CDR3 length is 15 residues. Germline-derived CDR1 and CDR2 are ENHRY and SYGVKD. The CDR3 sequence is CAISAQGASNQPQHF. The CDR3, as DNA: TGTGCCATCAGCGCTCAGGGTGCGAGCAATCAGCCCCAGCATTTT.

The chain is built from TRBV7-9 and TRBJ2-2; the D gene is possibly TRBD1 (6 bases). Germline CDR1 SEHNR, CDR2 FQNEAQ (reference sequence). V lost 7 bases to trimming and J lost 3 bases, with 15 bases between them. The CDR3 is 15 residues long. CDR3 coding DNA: TGTGCCAGCACCTACCGGAACAGGGACACCGGGGAGCTGTTTTTT. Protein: CASTYRNRDTGELFF.

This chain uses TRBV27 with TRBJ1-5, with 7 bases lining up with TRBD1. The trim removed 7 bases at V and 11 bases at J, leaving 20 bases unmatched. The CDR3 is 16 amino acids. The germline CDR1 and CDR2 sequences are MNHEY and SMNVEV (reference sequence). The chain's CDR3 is CASMRKGTAQSWAQHF. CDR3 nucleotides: TGTGCCAGCATGAGAAAGGGGACAGCGCAATCTTGGGCCCAGCATTTT.

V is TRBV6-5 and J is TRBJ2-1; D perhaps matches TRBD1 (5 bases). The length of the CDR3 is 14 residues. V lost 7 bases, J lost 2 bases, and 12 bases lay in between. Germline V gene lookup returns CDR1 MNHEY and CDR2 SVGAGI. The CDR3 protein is CASNQGGPYNEQFF. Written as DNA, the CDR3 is TGTGCCAGCAATCAGGGTGGCCCCTACAATGAGCAGTTCTTC.

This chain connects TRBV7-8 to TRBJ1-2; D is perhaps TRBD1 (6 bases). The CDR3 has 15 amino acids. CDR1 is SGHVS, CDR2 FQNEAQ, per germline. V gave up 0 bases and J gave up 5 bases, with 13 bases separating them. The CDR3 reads CASSLAQGAFYGYTF. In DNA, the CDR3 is TGTGCCAGCAGCTTAGCACAGGGCGCTTTTTATGGCTACACCTTC. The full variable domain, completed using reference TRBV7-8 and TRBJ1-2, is GAGVSQSPRYKVAKRGQDVALRCDPISGHVSLFWYQQALGQGPEFLTYFQNEAQLDKSGLPSDRFFAERPEGSVSTLKIQRTQQEDSAVYLCASSLAQGAFYGYTFGSGTRLTVV.

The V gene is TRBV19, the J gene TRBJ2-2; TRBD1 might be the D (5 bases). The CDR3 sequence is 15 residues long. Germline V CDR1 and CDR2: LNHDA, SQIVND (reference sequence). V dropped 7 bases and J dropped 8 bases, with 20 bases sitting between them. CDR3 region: CASTTGPMNWGELFF. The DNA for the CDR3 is TGTGCCAGTACAACAGGACCAATGAATTGGGGGGAGCTGTTTTTT. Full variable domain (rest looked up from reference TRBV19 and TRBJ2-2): DGGITQSPKYLFRKEGQNVTLSCEQNLNHDAMYWYRQDPGQGLRLIYYSQIVNDFQKGDIAEGYSVSREKKESFPLTVTSAQKNPTAFYLCASTTGPMNWGELFFGEGSRLTVL.